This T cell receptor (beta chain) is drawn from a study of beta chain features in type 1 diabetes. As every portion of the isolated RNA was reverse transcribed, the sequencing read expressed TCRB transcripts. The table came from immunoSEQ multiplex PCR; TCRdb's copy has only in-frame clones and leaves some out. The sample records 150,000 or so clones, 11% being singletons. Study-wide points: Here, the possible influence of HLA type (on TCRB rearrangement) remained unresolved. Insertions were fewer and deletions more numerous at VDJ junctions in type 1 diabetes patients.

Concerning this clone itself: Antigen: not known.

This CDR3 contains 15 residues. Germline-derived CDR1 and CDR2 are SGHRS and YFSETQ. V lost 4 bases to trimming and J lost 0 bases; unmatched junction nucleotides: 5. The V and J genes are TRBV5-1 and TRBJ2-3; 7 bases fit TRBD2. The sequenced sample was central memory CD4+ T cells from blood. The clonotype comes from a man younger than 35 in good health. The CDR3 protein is CASSRSGTSTDTQYF. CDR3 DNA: TGCGCCAGCAGCCGCAGCGGGACTAGCACAGATACGCAGTATTTT.